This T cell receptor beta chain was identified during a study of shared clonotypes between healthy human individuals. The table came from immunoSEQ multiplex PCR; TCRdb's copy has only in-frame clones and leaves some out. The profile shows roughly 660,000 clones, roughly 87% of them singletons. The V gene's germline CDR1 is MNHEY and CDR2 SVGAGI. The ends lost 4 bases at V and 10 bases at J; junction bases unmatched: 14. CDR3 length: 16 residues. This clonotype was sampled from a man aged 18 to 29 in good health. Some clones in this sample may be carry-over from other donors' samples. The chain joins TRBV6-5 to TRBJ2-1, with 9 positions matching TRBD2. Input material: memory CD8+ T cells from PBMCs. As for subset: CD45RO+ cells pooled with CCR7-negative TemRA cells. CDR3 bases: TGTGCCAGCAGTTCCAGCGGGAGGCCTCTGGGTGGCGAGCAGTTCTTC. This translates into CASSSSGRPLGGEQFF.